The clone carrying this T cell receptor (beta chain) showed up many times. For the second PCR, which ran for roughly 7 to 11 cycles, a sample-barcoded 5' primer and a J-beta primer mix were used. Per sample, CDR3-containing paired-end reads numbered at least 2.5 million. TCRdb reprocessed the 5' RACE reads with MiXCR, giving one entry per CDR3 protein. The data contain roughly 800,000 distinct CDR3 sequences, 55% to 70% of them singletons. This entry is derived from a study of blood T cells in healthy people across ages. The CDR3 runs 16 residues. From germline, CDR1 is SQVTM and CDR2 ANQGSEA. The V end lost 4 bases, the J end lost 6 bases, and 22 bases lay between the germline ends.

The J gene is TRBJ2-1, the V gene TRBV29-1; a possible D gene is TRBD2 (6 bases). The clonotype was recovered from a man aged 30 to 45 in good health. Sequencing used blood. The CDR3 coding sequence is TGCAGCGTTGGAGGTAGGGAGGCTATTTCTAGCAATGAGCAGTTCTTC. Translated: CSVGGREAISSNEQFF.